The clone carrying this TCR beta chain appeared once. Its antigen is unknown. Cells were stimulated with CMV-infected fibroblast lysates at approximately 10 ug/mL. CD40L/CD69 double-negative CD45RO-high memory CD4+ T cells were collected. With 4 bases clipped from V and 12 bases from J, the junction kept 4 bases outside the gene matches. This CDR3 spans 12 amino acids. This entry comes from a study of persistence of HIV-infected CD4 T cells. Overall study: Blood samples, up to roughly 200 mL, came from multiple time points, except a couple of leukapheresis donors sampled once.

Study-level findings and limits: Proviral oligoclonality tracked with TCR oligoclonality within the same sorted cells.

The libraries were made with immunoSEQ version 4 in survey mode. Each sample used up to 1 ug genomic DNA diluted to 8.5 to 10 ng/uL. Here immunoSEQ multiplex PCR was the method, and the copy in TCRdb shows in-frame clones only, minus some. The sample has approximately 27,000 clones; around 80% are singletons. The rearrangement links TRBV12-3 or TRBV12-4 to TRBJ2-1; 9 bases fit TRBD1. The sample consisted of CD4+ T cells sorted from PBMCs after 18-hour stimulation, taken from a patient who received antiretroviral therapy. This clonotype was sampled from an adult woman with HIV who was CMV-seropositive. DNA of the CDR3: TGTGCCAGCAGTTCAGGACAGGGGACGCAGTTCTTC. This encodes CASSSGQGTQFF.